This TCR beta chain was recovered during a study of cytomegalovirus exposure and HLA in healthy donors. Study findings and constraints: Later analysis identified a missense DCLRE1C variant that was linked to TCR beta V- and J-gene trimming. Compared with the roughly 700-donor mean, an Asian-associated ancestry cluster reportedly had fewer N-insertions, according to a later analysis.

Details on this clone: The antigen is undetermined.

Primers included in the PCR were 60 Vbeta and 13 Jbeta primers. Only in-frame clones appear in the TCRdb table, and some are missing; sequencing was by immunoSEQ multiplex PCR. The table has about 98,000 clones, 70% to 80% seen once; the top ten hold roughly 11%. The sample comprised PBMCs. The receptor's source is a man aged 18 to 30 in good health and CMV-seropositive.

The CDR3 DNA follows: TGTGCCAGCAGCTCGACAGAGAACACTGAAGCTTTCTTT. Amino acids: CASSSTENTEAFF. This chain uses TRBV7-9 with TRBJ1-1; D possibly corresponds to TRBD1 (5 bases). V shed 4 bases and J shed 1 base, with 7 bases lying between them. Looked up from germline, CDR1 is SEHNR and CDR2 is FQNEAQ (reference sequence). This CDR3 has 13 amino acids.